Below are 10 T cell receptor beta chains sequenced from a single sample in a study of blood T cell repertoires in COVID-19. Assay: immunoSEQ multiplex PCR; the TCRdb copy retains only in-frame clones and omits some. Seen here are 70,000 to 100,000 clones, 70% to 85% observed once, and the top ten hold approximately 4.4%. The sequenced sample was peripheral blood. The receptors were sampled from a woman between 50 and 59 years old with acute or convalescent COVID-19.

This rearrangement joins TRBV5-1 to TRBJ1-2; 7 nucleotides line up with TRBD1. Trimming cost V 2 bases and J 4 bases; bases outside gene matches: 2. The CDR3 extends over 13 amino acids. Germline V gene sequence: CDR1 SGHRS, CDR2 YFSETQ. Written as DNA, the CDR3 is TGCGCCAGCAGCTTAAGACAGGGCTATGGCTACACCTTC. Encoded protein: CASSLRQGYGYTF.

This rearrangement joins TRBV19 to TRBJ1-5; 8 bases fit TRBD1. Trimming at V came to 5 bases and at J to 7 bases, leaving 16 bases not matched to a gene. Germline CDR1 LNHDA, CDR2 SQIVND (reference sequence). This CDR3 has 17 amino acids. CDR3 protein: CASSATTGDRKKQPQHF. The CDR3 nucleotides are TGTGCCAGTAGTGCTACGACAGGGGACAGAAAAAAACAGCCCCAGCATTTT.

This clone has only a few counts. The chain links TRBV27 to TRBJ2-7; TRBD2 aligns across 8 bases. This CDR3 comprises 15 residues. CDR1 is MNHEY, CDR2 SMNVEV, per germline (reference sequence). Trimming at V came to 5 bases and at J to 2 bases, leaving 8 bases not matched to a gene. The CDR3 DNA reads TGTGCCAGCAGTGGCGGGCGGGGGGACCCCTACGAGCAGTACTTC. It is translated as CASSGGRGDPYEQYF.

The V gene is TRBV27, the J gene TRBJ2-2; tentative D call: TRBD1 (5 bases). Trimming left V 6 bases short and J 0 bases short, with 14 bases between. The germline V gene has CDR1 MNHEY and CDR2 SMNVEV (reference sequence). The CDR3 sequence is 16 residues long. The CDR3 reads CASSRWGSSNTGELFF. CDR3 bases: TGTGCCAGCAGCCGCTGGGGCAGCTCGAACACCGGGGAGCTGTTTTTT.

The chain joins TRBV13 to TRBJ1-1, with D perhaps matching TRBD1 (6 bases). The CDR3 runs 14 residues. The germline CDR1 and CDR2 sequences are PRHDT and FYEKMQ (reference sequence). Trimming removed 5 bases at V and 1 base at J, with 11 bases between. The CDR3, as DNA: TGTGCCAGCAGCCGAACAGGGTCGAACACTGAAGCTTTCTTT. This sequence encodes CASSRTGSNTEAFF.

Only a few counts were recorded for this clone. The chain couples TRBV11-1 to TRBJ1-4; D uncertain. V lost 6 bases and J 5 bases, leaving 4 bases between the germline ends. The CDR3 is made up of 11 amino acids. The germline V gene has CDR1 SGHAT and CDR2 FQDESV (reference sequence). CDR3 sequence (DNA): TGTGCCAGCAGTCAAAATGAAAAACTGTTTTTT. It translates to CASSQNEKLFF.

The chain carries TRBV3-1 (or the pseudogene TRBV3-2) and TRBJ2-1, with TRBD2 matching 7 bases. V shed 0 bases, J shed 6 bases, and the junction held 11 bases outside the gene matches. Germline CDR1 is LGHDT and CDR2 is YNNKEL (reference sequence). The CDR3 is 17 amino acids. CDR3 nucleotides: TGTGCCAGCAGCCAAGAATTGGGAGGGCTCGCCGGCAATGAGCAGTTCTTC. Protein: CASSQELGGLAGNEQFF.

The chain employs TRBV5-4 and TRBJ2-7; 8 nucleotides line up with TRBD2. V dropped 4 bases and J dropped 1; count of bases not matched to a gene: 7. CDR3 length: 15 amino acids. Per the germline V gene, CDR1 is SGHNT and CDR2 is YYREEE (reference sequence). The CDR3 sequence: CASSNPGGRSYEQYF. The CDR3 DNA is TGTGCCAGCAGCAACCCGGGGGGGAGGTCCTACGAGCAGTACTTC.

The genes are TRBV9 and TRBJ2-1; D is possibly TRBD2 (7 bases). The CDR3 loop spans 14 amino acids. Germline assignment: CDR1 SGDLS and CDR2 YYNGEE. The V end lost 5 bases, the J end lost 2 bases, and 11 bases lay between the germline ends. The CDR3 loop reads CASSGGAAYNEQFF. The CDR3 DNA is TGTGCCAGCAGTGGGGGGGCGGCCTACAATGAGCAGTTCTTC. The full variable domain, completed using reference TRBV9 and TRBJ2-1, is DSGVTQTPKHLITATGQRVTLRCSPRSGDLSVYWYQQSLDQGLQFLIQYYNGEERAKGNILERFSAQQFPDLHSELNLSSLELGDSALYFCASSGGAAYNEQFFGPGTRLTVL.

This rearrangement joins TRBV6-2 or TRBV6-3 to TRBJ1-5; D remains ambiguous. The CDR3 loop spans 13 amino acids. Per germline, CDR1 MNHEY and CDR2 SVGEGT. Deletions cut 0 bases from V and 3 bases from J, with 3 bases between. The CDR3 loop reads CASSYSYNQPQHF. The CDR3 DNA is TGTGCCAGCAGTTACTCGTACAATCAGCCCCAGCATTTT.